Presented here are 24 T cell receptor beta chains from one specimen sequenced in a study of blood T cell repertoires in COVID-19. The data were produced by immunoSEQ multiplex PCR, yet TCRdb's version contains in-frame clones alone and is incomplete. The sample carries 170,000 or so clones, about 87% recorded once. The source material was peripheral blood. The receptors here all came from a man in his fifties or sixties with COVID-19, enrolled during active disease.

V and J are TRBV29-1 and TRBJ1-1, with 7 bases that match TRBD1. CDR3 length: 13 residues. Germline lookup yields CDR1 SQVTM and CDR2 ANQGSEA. J gave up 2 bases and V 5 bases, and 5 bases lay outside the gene matches. CDR3 sequence reads: CSVTQGVNTEAFF. The DNA for the CDR3 is TGCAGCGTTACTCAGGGGGTTAACACTGAAGCTTTCTTT.

This rearrangement joins TRBV19 to TRBJ1-4, with unresolved D. The V end was cut by 4 bases, the J end by 0 bases, with 12 bases between. CDR1 and CDR2 from the germline V gene are LNHDA and SQIVND (reference sequence). The CDR3 covers 16 residues. CDR3 amino acids: CASSRSGRATNEKLFF. The CDR3 region has the DNA TGTGCCAGTAGTAGGTCAGGCCGAGCAACTAATGAAAAACTGTTTTTT.

This chain connects TRBV5-1 to TRBJ1-4; D possibly corresponds to TRBD1 (6 bases). The CDR3 is 16 residues long. In germline, CDR1 is SGHRS, CDR2 YFSETQ. V was shortened by 2 bases and J by 15 bases, with 26 bases between the two germline ends. CDR3 residues: CASSFDIPGTNNRVFF. The CDR3 nucleotides are TGCGCCAGCAGCTTCGATATCCCAGGGACCAATAACAGGGTGTTTTTT.

This rearrangement joins TRBV7-2 to TRBJ1-2; D gene ambiguous. V lost 2 bases, J lost 7 bases, and 20 bases lay in between. The CDR3 consists of 16 residues. The V gene's germline CDR1 is SGHTA and CDR2 FQGNSA. The CDR3 DNA follows: TGTGCCAGCAGCTTAAGGGCGACCCAGGAGGGCTTTGGCTACACCTTC. It specifies CASSLRATQEGFGYTF.

Concerning this clone itself: The sample carries other DNA sequences with the same CDR3. The chain recombines TRBV25-1 with TRBJ1-5; no definite D call. V was cut by 2 bases and J by 3 bases, with 8 bases left in between. Germline CDR1 is MGHDK and CDR2 is SYGVNS. The CDR3 covers 14 residues. The CDR3 nucleotides are TGTGCCAGCAGTGAAACGGGATACAATCAGCCCCAGCATTTT. Translated: CASSETGYNQPQHF.

The chain couples TRBV28 to TRBJ1-1; D is unresolved. CDR3 length: 13 amino acids. CDR1 and CDR2 from the germline V gene are MDHEN and SYDVKM. The V end lost 8 bases, the J end lost 6 bases, and 16 bases lay between the germline ends. CDR3 loop: CASCRGGRAEAFF. The CDR3 DNA sequence: TGTGCCAGCTGTCGGGGAGGTCGCGCTGAAGCTTTCTTT.

The chain has TRBV5-5 and TRBJ2-7; maybe TRBD2 (5 bases). Germline V CDR1 and CDR2: SGHKS, YYEKEE (reference sequence). This CDR3 contains 13 residues. Trimming stripped 0 bases from V and 5 bases from J, with 9 bases between. CDR3 amino acids: CASSLAGFDEQYF. The CDR3 bases are TGTGCCAGCAGCTTGGCGGGGTTCGACGAGCAGTACTTC.

This clone was picked up one time. The chain recombines TRBV19 with TRBJ2-1, with 12 bases fitting TRBD1. From germline, CDR1 is LNHDA and CDR2 SQIVND (reference sequence). The CDR3 runs to 15 residues. V was pared by 7 bases and J by 10 bases, with 11 bases of the junction left unmatched. The CDR3 region has the DNA TGTGCCAGTACTCACGGCGGGACAGGGGGCGGCGAGCAGTTCTTC. It specifies CASTHGGTGGGEQFF.

The genes are TRBV5-5 and TRBJ2-7, with 9 bases matching TRBD1. Germline V gives CDR1 SGHKS, CDR2 YYEKEE (reference sequence). Trimming removed 0 bases from V and 1 base from J; junction bases left unmatched: 2. This CDR3 has 15 amino acids. The CDR3 here is CASSLGQGVSYEQYF. The CDR3 nucleotides are TGTGCCAGCAGCTTGGGACAGGGGGTGTCCTACGAGCAGTACTTC.

As for this clone: The same CDR3 arises from other DNA sequences in this sample as well. CDR3 loop: CASSSQGGTEAFF. The CDR3 DNA is TGCGCCAGCAGCTCACAGGGGGGGACTGAAGCTTTCTTT. The chain has TRBV5-1 and TRBJ1-1; 8 nucleotides agree with TRBD1. The CDR3 is 13 amino acids. Germline V CDR1 and CDR2: SGHRS, YFSETQ. The J segment lost 5 bases and the V segment lost 3 bases, leaving 3 bases of the junction unmatched.

The V and J genes are TRBV2 and TRBJ1-1; D possibly corresponds to TRBD1 (5 bases). CDR3 length: 14 residues. Germline V CDR1 and CDR2: SNHLY, FYNNEI. Deletions cut 6 bases from V and 0 bases from J, with 11 bases between. The DNA for the CDR3 is TGTGCCAGCAGCAGGGAATTAATGAACACTGAAGCTTTCTTT. Protein: CASSRELMNTEAFF.

The chain employs TRBV28 and TRBJ1-2, with 9 bases aligning to TRBD1. Germline V gene lookup returns CDR1 MDHEN and CDR2 SYDVKM. V gave up 7 bases and J gave up 6 bases; unmatched junction bases: 12. The CDR3 loop spans 15 amino acids. The CDR3 region is CASTDQTGGFHGYTF. In DNA, the CDR3 is TGTGCCAGCACCGACCAAACAGGGGGCTTTCATGGCTACACCTTC.

This chain links TRBV10-3 with TRBJ1-2, with 7 bases matching TRBD1. Germline-derived CDR1 and CDR2 are ENHRY and SYGVKD. The ends lost 2 bases at V and 5 bases at J; junction bases unmatched: 5. The CDR3 covers 14 residues. CDR3 coding DNA: TGTGCCATCAGTGAGGGCGCCAGGGGGTATGGCTACACCTTC. Protein product: CAISEGARGYGYTF.

This clone was detected a few times. The gene calls are TRBV3-1 (or the pseudogene TRBV3-2) and TRBJ1-1; 10 positions agree with TRBD1. The germline gives CDR1 LGHDT, CDR2 YNNKEL (reference sequence). This CDR3 spans 16 amino acids. Trimming removed 4 bases from V and 0 bases from J; junction bases left unmatched: 5. In DNA form, the CDR3 reads TGTGCCAGCAGCCCATTCGGGACAGGGGTGAACACTGAAGCTTTCTTT. Translating gives CASSPFGTGVNTEAFF.

The V call is TRBV4-1, the J call TRBJ1-4, with 7 bases matching TRBD1. Losses at the gene ends were 4 bases for V and 8 bases for J; bases not matched to a gene: 7. This CDR3 is 14 amino acids long. Per germline, CDR1 MGHRA and CDR2 YSYEKL. The DNA for the CDR3 is TGCGCCAGCAGCCTACAGACAGGGTACGAAAAACTGTTTTTT. Its translation: CASSLQTGYEKLFF.

CDR3 residues: CASSLIQGIVGGNEKLFF. CDR3 sequence (DNA): TGTGCCAGCAGCCTTATACAGGGAATAGTTGGGGGAAATGAAAAACTGTTTTTT. The J gene is TRBJ1-4, the V gene TRBV2, with a tentative D call TRBD1 (6 bases). Germline assignment: CDR1 SNHLY and CDR2 FYNNEI. The V end was cut by 6 bases, the J end by 5 bases, with 25 bases between. The CDR3 extends over 18 amino acids.

In nucleotides, the CDR3 is TGTGCCAGCAGGATCCCGGGTGCCGGGGGCTACACCTTC. The encoded protein is CASRIPGAGGYTF. The V call is TRBV6-5, the J call TRBJ1-2; D is uncertain. Germline CDR1 reads MNHEY; CDR2 reads SVGAGI. V lost 6 bases and J lost 8, with 16 bases in between. The CDR3 covers 13 residues.

The J gene is TRBJ2-3, the V gene TRBV5-5, with TRBD2 matching 8 bases. This CDR3 has 16 residues. V gave up 0 bases and J gave up 0 bases; unmatched junction bases: 3. Germline loops: CDR1 SGHKS, CDR2 YYEKEE (reference sequence). The CDR3 DNA reads as TGTGCCAGCAGCTTGGGCGCGGGAGGCAGCACAGATACGCAGTATTTT. Amino acid sequence: CASSLGAGGSTDTQYF.

The chain has TRBV7-9 and TRBJ1-2, with 7 nucleotides matching TRBD1. The CDR3 sequence is 16 residues long. The germline CDR1 and CDR2 sequences are SEHNR and FQNEAQ (reference sequence). J gave up 7 bases and V 1 base, and 12 bases lay outside the gene matches. The CDR3 sequence is CASSLERARGAGGYTF. The CDR3 region has the DNA TGTGCCAGCAGCTTAGAAAGAGCCAGGGGGGCAGGTGGCTACACCTTC.

The rearrangement links TRBV28 to TRBJ1-2; D ambiguous. V was trimmed by 2 bases and J by 0 bases, leaving 4 bases between them. The germline V gene encodes CDR1 MDHEN and CDR2 SYDVKM. The CDR3 totals 13 residues. The CDR3, as DNA: TGTGCCAGCAGTTTACCAGCTAACTATGGCTACACCTTC. Protein sequence: CASSLPANYGYTF.

The V call is TRBV5-8, the J call TRBJ1-4; 7 bases are a match to TRBD1. Per the germline V gene, CDR1 is SGHTS and CDR2 is YDEGEE. V trimming: 5 bases; J trimming: 4 bases; junction bases outside the gene matches: 8. The CDR3 consists of 15 residues. DNA for the CDR3: TGTGCCAGCAGAAAGGGACAGCTAATTAATGAAAAACTGTTTTTT. Its protein product is CASRKGQLINEKLFF.

This chain connects TRBV10-3 to TRBJ2-1, with TRBD2 matching over 15 bases. V shed 7 bases and J 6 bases; nucleotides not matched to a gene: 7. Germline CDR1 ENHRY, CDR2 SYGVKD. CDR3 length: 16 residues. CDR3 residues: CAIKGTSGRRGNEQFF. The CDR3 nucleotides read TGTGCCATCAAGGGGACTAGCGGGAGGAGAGGCAATGAGCAGTTCTTC.

V is TRBV14 and J is TRBJ1-6, with 9 nucleotides matching TRBD1. Germline V gene sequence: CDR1 SGHDN, CDR2 FVKESK. V lost 1 base and J lost 5; bases outside the gene matches: 3. This CDR3 spans 16 amino acids. The CDR3 sequence: CASSQGGTGNNSPLHF. The DNA of the CDR3 is TGTGCCAGCAGCCAAGGTGGGACAGGGAATAATTCACCCCTCCACTTT.

V and J are TRBV28 and TRBJ1-1; no firm D call. CDR3 length equals 11 residues. The V gene's germline CDR1 is MDHEN and CDR2 SYDVKM. Trimming removed 10 bases from V and 1 base from J, with 7 bases in between. The CDR3: CATEGNTEAFF. Here the CDR3 DNA reads TGTGCCACCGAGGGGAACACTGAAGCTTTCTTT.